This T cell receptor beta chain was sequenced for a study of blood T cell repertoires in COVID-19. Overall study: PBMCs, B-cell-depleted T cells, or T cells provided the cDNA or gDNA that made up the material.

Each participant's cohort was designated according to participant-reported clinical history. TCRdb's table, derived via immunoSEQ multiplex PCR, lists solely in-frame clones and lacks some. The sample includes roughly 230,000 clones, 82% of them seen just once. The clonotype originates from a woman in her sixties who had recovered from COVID-19. The sequencing sample was made of PBMCs or T cells enriched from blood (not recorded which).

As DNA, the CDR3 is TGTGCCAGCAGCCTTTGGCGAAACACCATATATTTT. Protein: CASSLWRNTIYF. The chain is built from TRBV5-6 and TRBJ1-3; D is undetermined. V was cut by 4 bases and J by 5 bases, with 7 bases left in between. Germline V gene data show CDR1 as SGHDT and CDR2 as YYEEEE. This CDR3 is built from 12 residues.